The sequence of this TCR beta chain was determined in a study of T cell repertoires and HLA-DP antigens. V was clipped by 5 bases and J by 1 base, with 26 bases between them. Germline V gene lookup returns CDR1 SEHNR and CDR2 FQNEAQ (reference sequence). The CDR3 spans 19 residues. Clones were sequenced by immunoSEQ multiplex PCR, and TCRdb holds only the in-frame ones, with some missing. There are over a thousand clones in the sample; 70% occur only once, and over 45% lies in the top ten. After about 14 days' expansion, CD4+ cells were restimulated approximately 22 h with HeLa expressing allogeneic DPB1. Retrovirally transduced HeLa cells with HLA-DPA1/DPB1, HLA-DM, invariant chain and CD80 served as stimulators.

The chain has TRBV7-9 and TRBJ2-5; D is perhaps TRBD1 or TRBD2 (5 bases each). This TCR came from a man between 60 and 75 years old in good health and CMV-seronegative. Material for sequencing was CD137- CD4+ T cells from cultured PBMCs. The CDR3 region is CASSRGVQSLSTGQETQYF. CDR3 coding DNA: TGTGCCAGCAGCCGGGGAGTCCAGTCTCTGTCCACAGGCCAAGAGACCCAGTACTTC.